The 21 T cell receptor beta chains reported below all come from one sample, sequenced in a study of glioma-infiltrating T cells (dated by TCRdb to 2016 to 2017). TCRdb lists the instrument as Illumina MiSeq. The iRepertoire nested amplicon-rescue multiplex PCR (arm-PCR) platform was used to amplify TCR alpha and beta CDR3 regions from RNA. TCRdb redid the processing of the public reads, applying fastp at Q25 and MiXCR, and retained in-frame beta chains. All rows with the same CDR3 protein become a single entry with the most common DNA and genes. In all, the sample holds approximately 120,000 distinct CDR3 sequences, and roughly 24% of those were seen once. The leading ten clones occupy 12% to 15% of the sample. The sample was glioma tissue, nonneoplastic brain tissue, or PBMCs (not recorded which). All receptors come from a human donor with low-grade glioma or glioblastoma, undergoing nonglioma brain surgery, or in good health (not recorded which).

With regard to this clonotype: This may arise from a read error, as a much more abundant clone is one base away. This chain joins TRBV7-2 and TRBJ1-2; 9 bases are shared with TRBD1. The CDR3 is 16 amino acids. The germline gives CDR1 SGHTA, CDR2 FQGNSA. CDR3 in DNA: TGTGCCAGCAGATTAGAGGGACAGGGTTTGATCTATGGCTACACCTTC. Its translation: CASRLEGQGLIYGYTF.

The chain recombines TRBV7-8 with TRBJ2-7, with D possibly matching TRBD2 (5 bases). The V end was cut by 7 bases, the J end by 5 bases, with 15 bases between. The CDR3 spans 13 residues. Germline loops: CDR1 SGHVS, CDR2 FQNEAQ. The CDR3 region is CASTRTGFNEQYF. The CDR3 nucleotides are TGTGCCAGCACCCGTACGGGGTTCAACGAGCAGTACTTC.

There are a few counts of this clonotype. J is TRBJ2-6 and V is TRBV9; no firm D call. Trimming shortened V by 4 bases and J by 0 bases, and 11 bases separated the two germline ends. The germline V gene encodes CDR1 SGDLS and CDR2 YYNGEE. This CDR3 spans 16 amino acids. The CDR3 bases are TGTGCCAGCAGCCTCGGACCTTTCTCTGGGGCCAACGTCCTGACTTTC. Its protein is CASSLGPFSGANVLTF.

The table lists this clonotype with many counts. The chain carries TRBV27 and TRBJ1-6; 9 nucleotides match TRBD1. CDR3 size: 16 residues. CDR1 is MNHEY and CDR2 is SMNVEV in the germline V gene (reference sequence). J gave up 7 bases and V 5 bases, and 9 bases lay outside the gene matches. The CDR3 loop reads CASSQDDGQGNSPLHF. CDR3 in DNA: TGTGCCAGCAGTCAAGACGACGGACAGGGGAATTCACCCCTCCACTTT.

The sample holds many counts of this clonotype. J is TRBJ2-7 and V is TRBV7-2, with 9 bases aligning to TRBD1. The CDR3 covers 15 residues. Germline assignment: CDR1 SGHTA and CDR2 FQGNSA. V was pared by 1 base and J by 5 bases, with 6 bases of the junction left unmatched. CDR3 DNA: TGTGCCAGCAGCTTAGTAGGGACAGGGAATAACGAGCAGTACTTC. Translated: CASSLVGTGNNEQYF.

V and J are TRBV28 and TRBJ1-2; the D is unclear. Trimming removed 1 base from V and 5 bases from J, with 8 bases in between. Germline V gene data show CDR1 as MDHEN and CDR2 as SYDVKM. The CDR3 runs to 13 residues. The CDR3 protein is CASSLSSTYGYTF. Here the CDR3 DNA reads TGTGCCAGCAGTTTATCCTCGACATATGGCTACACCTTC.

The table lists this clonotype with many counts. V gene TRBV6-1 combines with J gene TRBJ2-2, with TRBD1 matching 9 bases. Germline CDR1 is MNHNS and CDR2 is SASEGT. This CDR3 is 17 amino acids long. Trimming cost V 9 bases and J 0 bases; bases outside gene matches: 11. CDR3: CASTSGTGLSNTGELFF. The CDR3 nucleotides are TGTGCCAGTACTTCCGGGACAGGGCTATCGAACACCGGGGAGCTGTTTTTT.

This clonotype showed up many times. This chain links TRBV24-1 with TRBJ2-1, with 10 bases identical to TRBD2. The CDR3 extends over 15 amino acids. The ends lost 6 bases at V and 5 bases at J; junction bases unmatched: 6. The V gene's germline CDR1 is KGHDR and CDR2 SFDVKD. The CDR3, as DNA: TGTGCCACCAGTCCGAGGAGCGGGAGGGACAATGAGCAGTTCTTC. It codes for CATSPRSGRDNEQFF.

This clonotype has a count of ten or more. CDR3 DNA: TGTGCCAGTAGTATGATAGCGGGAGCAAACAATGAGCAGTTCTTC. Translation: CASSMIAGANNEQFF. The chain links TRBV19 to TRBJ2-1, with 9 bases matching TRBD2. CDR1 LNHDA and CDR2 SQIVND come from the germline V gene (reference sequence). V lost 3 bases, J lost 5 bases, and 5 bases stayed unmatched. The CDR3 covers 15 residues. Supplemented by reference TRBV19 and TRBJ2-1, the full variable domain reads DGGITQSPKYLFRKEGQNVTLSCEQNLNHDAMYWYRQDPGQGLRLIYYSQIVNDFQKGDIAEGYSVSREKKESFPLTVTSAQKNPTAFYLCASSMIAGANNEQFFGPGTRLTVL.

This clonotype has ten or more counts. The V gene is TRBV6-6, the J gene TRBJ2-7, with unresolved D. Between the trimmed V and J ends, which lost 0 bases and 2 bases, there was a span of 8 bases. This CDR3 spans 14 amino acids. The V gene's germline CDR1 is MNHNY and CDR2 SVGAGI (reference sequence). The CDR3 sequence: CASSYSDWTYEQYF. The CDR3, as DNA: TGTGCCAGCAGTTACTCTGACTGGACCTACGAGCAGTACTTC.

This clonotype was recorded many times. J is TRBJ2-1 and V is TRBV4-2, with 12 positions matching TRBD2. The V gene end was trimmed by 2 bases and the J gene end by 6 bases; junction bases not matched to a gene: 2. Germline loops: CDR1 LGHNA, CDR2 YNFKEQ. This CDR3 has 15 residues. CDR3 sequence reads: CASSQLAGGFNEQFF. DNA for the CDR3: TGTGCCAGCAGCCAACTAGCGGGAGGGTTCAATGAGCAGTTCTTC.

This clonotype has a count of ten or more. The chain uses TRBV2 and TRBJ2-7; D uncertain. This CDR3 contains 13 residues. V lost 4 bases and J lost 6, with 13 bases in between. The V gene's germline CDR1 is SNHLY and CDR2 FYNNEI. The CDR3 reads CASSGVMGIEQYF. The CDR3 region has the DNA TGTGCCAGCAGTGGAGTCATGGGGATCGAGCAGTACTTC. Supplemented by reference TRBV2 and TRBJ2-7, the full variable domain reads EPEVTQTPSHQVTQMGQEVILRCVPISNHLYFYWYRQILGQKVEFLVSFYNNEISEKSEIFDDQFSVERPDGSNFTLKIRSTKLEDSAMYFCASSGVMGIEQYFGPGTRLTVT.

This clonotype showed up many times. The chain recombines TRBV7-2 with TRBJ2-2; no firm D call. Germline V CDR1 and CDR2: SGHTA, FQGNSA. V dropped 0 bases and J dropped 1 base, with 3 bases sitting between them. The CDR3 runs 14 residues. CDR3 region: CASSLALNTGELFF. The CDR3 DNA reads as TGTGCCAGCAGCTTAGCACTGAACACCGGGGAGCTGTTTTTT.

This chain connects TRBV7-9 to TRBJ1-1; D gene unclear. The germline gives CDR1 SEHNR, CDR2 FQNEAQ (reference sequence). Trimming took off 8 bases at V and 1 base at J, with 8 bases between the two ends. The CDR3 is 12 amino acids. The CDR3 DNA sequence: TGTGCCAGCTGTTCGAGGAACACTGAAGCTTTCTTT. Protein sequence: CASCSRNTEAFF.

Only a few counts were recorded for this clonotype. This sequence joins TRBV19 and TRBJ1-5, with D uncertain. Germline V gene lookup returns CDR1 LNHDA and CDR2 SQIVND (reference sequence). This CDR3 spans 15 amino acids. The germline V and J ends were trimmed by 5 bases and 4 bases, with 15 bases remaining between them. The CDR3, as DNA: TGTGCCAGTAGTTTACACCTGTCCCCAAATCAGCCCCAGCATTTT. This translates into CASSLHLSPNQPQHF.

The count of this clonotype is one. No conserved phenylalanine or tryptophan is present at the end of the CDR3, so a read error is the likely explanation. The CDR3 sequence is CASKTSGRAPDTQYL. CDR3 nucleotides: TGTGCCAGCAAGACTAGTGGGAGGGCCCCAGATACGCAGTATCTT. The chain couples TRBV6-2 or TRBV6-3 to TRBJ2-3; 7 bases are shared with TRBD2. In germline, CDR1 is MNHEY, CDR2 SVGEGT. V lost 7 bases to trimming and J lost 4 bases; unmatched junction nucleotides: 11. There are 15 residues in the CDR3.

About this clonotype: The junction does not match germline at one end; this may be a read error. The chain recombines TRBV30 with TRBJ1-5, with D possibly TRBD1 on 6 matching bases. This CDR3 has 15 residues. CDR1 and CDR2 (germline): GTSNPN, SVGIG (reference sequence). CDR3 bases: TGTGCCCGGAGTCGGGGGGCGGATAGCAATCAGCCCCAGCATTTT. This encodes CARSRGADSNQPQHF.

Comment on this clonotype: A much bigger clone sits one base away, suggesting this may be a read error. This chain uses TRBV12-3 or TRBV12-4 with TRBJ2-5, with 7 bases aligning to TRBD1. This CDR3 region has 12 residues. This chain's CDR3 is CASSTGTETEYF. The CDR3 bases are TGTGCCAGCAGTACAGGGACAGAGACCGAGTACTTC.

Details on this clonotype: A much larger clone is a single base away; this may be a read error. The V gene is TRBV7-2, the J gene TRBJ1-1, with D possibly matching TRBD1 (6 bases). CDR3 length: 14 residues. CDR1 SGHTA and CDR2 FQGNSA come from the germline V gene. The CDR3 loop reads CASSLGGQYTGAFF. Here the CDR3 DNA reads TGTGCCAGCAGCTTAGGAGGACAGTACACTGGAGCTTTCTTT.

Ten or more counts support this clonotype. V and J are TRBV6-1 and TRBJ1-2; D might be TRBD1 (6 bases). The CDR3 totals 13 residues. V was cut by 6 bases and J by 1 base, with 9 bases left in between. Germline V gene lookup returns CDR1 MNHNS and CDR2 SASEGT. The CDR3 DNA sequence: TGTGCCAGCAGCCGACAGGATAACTATGGCTACACCTTC. Translated, it gives CASSRQDNYGYTF.

This clonotype has more than one count but fewer than ten. V and J are TRBV7-2 and TRBJ2-7, with 14 bases that match TRBD2. CDR3 length: 15 amino acids. V lost 8 bases and J lost 6; bases outside the gene matches: 9. Germline loops: CDR1 SGHTA, CDR2 FQGNSA. CDR3 nucleotides: TGTGCCAGCCGCAAGGGACTAGCGGGAGCAGGCGAGCAGTACTTC. Residues: CASRKGLAGAGEQYF. The variable domain in full, with the rest retrieved from reference TRBV7-2 and TRBJ2-7, is GAGVSQSPSNKVTEKGKDVELRCDPISGHTALYWYRQSLGQGLEFLIYFQGNSAPDKSGLPSDRFSAERTGGSVSTLTIQRTQQEDSAVYLCASRKGLAGAGEQYFGPGTRLTVT.